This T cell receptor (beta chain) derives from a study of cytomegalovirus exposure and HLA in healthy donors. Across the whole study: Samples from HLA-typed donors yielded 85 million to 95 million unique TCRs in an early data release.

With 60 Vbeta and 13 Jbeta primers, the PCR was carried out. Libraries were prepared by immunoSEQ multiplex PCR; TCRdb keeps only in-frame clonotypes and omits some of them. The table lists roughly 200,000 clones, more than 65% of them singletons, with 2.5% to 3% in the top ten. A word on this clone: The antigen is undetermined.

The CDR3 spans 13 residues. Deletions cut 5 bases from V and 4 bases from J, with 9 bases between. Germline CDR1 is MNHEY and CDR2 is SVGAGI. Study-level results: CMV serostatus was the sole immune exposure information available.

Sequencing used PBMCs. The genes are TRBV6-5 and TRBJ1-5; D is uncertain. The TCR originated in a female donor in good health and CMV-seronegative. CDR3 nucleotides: TGTGCCAGCAGTCCGGTCCGGAATCAGCCCCAGCATTTT. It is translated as CASSPVRNQPQHF.